This TCR beta chain is drawn from a study of T-cell memory formation after mild COVID-19. The overall study: Across donors, TCR clusters were largely donor specific.

The authors produced TCR alpha and TCR beta cDNA libraries with sample barcodes and UMIs by 5'RACE using constant-segment primers. TCRdb ran MiXCR on the 5' RACE reads and lists one entry per CDR3 protein. The sample records around 320,000 distinct CDR3 sequences, around 15% being singletons. Comment on this clonotype: Its target is unknown.

The J segment lost 9 bases and the V segment lost 0 bases, leaving 2 bases of the junction unmatched. Germline V gives CDR1 SGHRS, CDR2 YFSETQ. The CDR3 length is 13 residues. Study-level points and caveats: Whereas later expanders leaned CD4+, clones contracting day 15 to 85 showed a balanced CD4/CD8 makeup.

The TCR was taken from a man between 18 and 35 years old who had mild COVID-19 (a few samples of this study predate the infection). Cell type and time point are not known. The rearrangement joins TRBV5-1 to TRBJ2-2; 7 bases are a match to TRBD1. The sequencing input was PBMCs or a T cell subset sorted from them (not recorded which). The CDR3 loop is CASSLGQGRELFF. In DNA, the CDR3 is TGCGCCAGCAGCTTGGGACAGGGAAGGGAGCTGTTTTTT.